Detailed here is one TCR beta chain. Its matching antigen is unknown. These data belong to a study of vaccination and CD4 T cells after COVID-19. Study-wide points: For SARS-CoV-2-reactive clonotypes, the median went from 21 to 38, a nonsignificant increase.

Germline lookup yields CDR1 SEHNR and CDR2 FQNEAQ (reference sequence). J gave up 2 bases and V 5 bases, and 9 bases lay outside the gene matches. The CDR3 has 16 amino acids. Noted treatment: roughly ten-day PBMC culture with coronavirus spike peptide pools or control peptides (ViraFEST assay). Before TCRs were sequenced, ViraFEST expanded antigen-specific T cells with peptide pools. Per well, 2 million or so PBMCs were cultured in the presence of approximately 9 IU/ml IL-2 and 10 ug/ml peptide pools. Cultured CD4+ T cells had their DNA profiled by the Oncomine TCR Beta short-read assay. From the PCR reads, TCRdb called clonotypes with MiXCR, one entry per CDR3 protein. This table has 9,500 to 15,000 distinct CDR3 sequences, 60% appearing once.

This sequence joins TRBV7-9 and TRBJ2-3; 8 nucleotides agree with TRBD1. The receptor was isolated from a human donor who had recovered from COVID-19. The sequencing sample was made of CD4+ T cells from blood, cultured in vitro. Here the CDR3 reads CASSRPGQASTDTQYF. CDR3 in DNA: TGTGCCAGCAGCCGTCCGGGACAGGCATCCACAGATACGCAGTATTTT.